The clone carrying this T cell receptor beta chain was seen just once. V was shortened by 3 bases and J by 2 bases, with 10 bases between the two germline ends. The CDR3 has 14 amino acids. Germline CDR1 is MNHEY and CDR2 is SMNVEV (reference sequence). The data stem from a study of blood T cell repertoires in COVID-19. Study overall: Italy, Spain and the United States were the sources of the convalescent and acute COVID-19 samples. T cells, B-cell-depleted T cells, or PBMCs provided the cDNA or gDNA that served as material.

How the authors handled the data: Counts of nucleated cells, estimated from reference gene primer amplification, were obtained. Sequencing was performed with immunoSEQ multiplex PCR; in TCRdb, only in-frame clones are kept and a portion is missing. V and J calls and clone size are those listed in that table; D and trimming were worked out from the DNA. The data show 100,000 to 150,000 clones, with 90% seen just once and roughly 4% held by the top ten. Enrolled during active infection, Seattle patients were then followed longitudinally. The sample taken for sequencing was peripheral blood. The sequence was obtained from a woman in her fifties or sixties with COVID-19, enrolled during active disease. The chain couples TRBV27 to TRBJ1-1; tentatively, D is TRBD1 (6 bases). The DNA for the CDR3 is TGTGCCAGCAGTTTGGGGGCGACTAACACTGAAGCTTTCTTT. Amino acid sequence: CASSLGATNTEAFF.